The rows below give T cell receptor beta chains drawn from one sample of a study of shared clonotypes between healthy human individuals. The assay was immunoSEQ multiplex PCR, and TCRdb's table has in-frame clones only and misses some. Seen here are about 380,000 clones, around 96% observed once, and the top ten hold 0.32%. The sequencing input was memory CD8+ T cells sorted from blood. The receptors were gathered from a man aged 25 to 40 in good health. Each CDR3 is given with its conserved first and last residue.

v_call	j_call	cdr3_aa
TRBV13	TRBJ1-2	CASSFRVYGYTF
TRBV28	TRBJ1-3	CASRRQSSGNTIYF
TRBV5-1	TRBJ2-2	CASSLSLASGRAWLTGELFF
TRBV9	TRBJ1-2	CASSAWTGGGHGYTF
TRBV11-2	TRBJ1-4	CASSPVGEKLFF
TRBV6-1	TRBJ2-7	CASSSGLAGDYEQYF
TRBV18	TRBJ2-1	CASSMLAGDYNEQFF
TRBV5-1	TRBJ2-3	CASSFGGLERYLGTDTQYF
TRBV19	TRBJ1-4	CASSIKDLQGKLFF
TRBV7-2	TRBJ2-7	CASSSSGRAYEQYF
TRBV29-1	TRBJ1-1	CSVGTVLNTEAFF
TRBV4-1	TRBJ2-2	CASSQVTRANTGELFF
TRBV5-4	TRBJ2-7	CASSSRTSGNYEQYF
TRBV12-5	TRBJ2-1	CASGSGSYNEQFF
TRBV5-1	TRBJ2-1	CASSLGSGRASDEQFF
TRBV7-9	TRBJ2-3	CASSLVLGDTQYF
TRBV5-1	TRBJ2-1	CASSFGSTSGRENEQFF
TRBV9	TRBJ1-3	CASSVVPGIGNTIYF
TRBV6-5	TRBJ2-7	CASSHRHRGPYEQYF
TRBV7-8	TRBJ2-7	CASSPAQTYEQYF
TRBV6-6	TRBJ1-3	CASSLSDRGRNTIYF
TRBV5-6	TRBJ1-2	CASSLQPYGYTF
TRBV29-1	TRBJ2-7	CSADLWERGTYEQYF
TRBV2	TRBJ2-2	CASLRSGELFF
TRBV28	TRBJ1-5	CASSPGQGDNQPQHF
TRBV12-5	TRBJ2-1	CASGSNGGSYNEQFF
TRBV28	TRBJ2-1	CASSLMGTGGYNEQFF
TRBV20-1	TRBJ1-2	CSARNREGYTF
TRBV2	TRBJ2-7	CASSEGYGVPSREQYF